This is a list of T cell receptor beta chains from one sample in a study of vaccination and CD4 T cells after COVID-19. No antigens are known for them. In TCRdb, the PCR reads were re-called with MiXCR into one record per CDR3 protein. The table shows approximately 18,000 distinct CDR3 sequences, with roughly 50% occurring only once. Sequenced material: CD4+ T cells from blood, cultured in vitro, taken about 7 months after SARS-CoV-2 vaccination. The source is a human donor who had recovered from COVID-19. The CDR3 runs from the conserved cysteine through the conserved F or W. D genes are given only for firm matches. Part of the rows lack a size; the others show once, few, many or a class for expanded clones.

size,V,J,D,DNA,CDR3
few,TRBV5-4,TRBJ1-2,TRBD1,TGTGCCAGCAGCTGGGCGACAGGGGACTATGGCTACACCTTC,CASSWATGDYGYTF
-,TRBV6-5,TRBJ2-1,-,TGTGCCAGCAGTTACTCGTTAGGGCCATACGGGGATGAGCAGTTCTTC,CASSYSLGPYGDEQFF
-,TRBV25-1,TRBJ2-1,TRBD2,TGTGCCAGTAATTCTCTCGGGCTAGCGGGCAATGAGCAGTTCTTC,CASNSLGLAGNEQFF
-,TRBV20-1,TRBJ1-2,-,TGCAGTGCTAGTGAAGGGGAAGACTATGGCTACACCTTC,CSASEGEDYGYTF
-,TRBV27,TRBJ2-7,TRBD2,TGTGCCAGCAGTTTACGCCTAGCGGGTGGCTACGAGCAGTACTTC,CASSLRLAGGYEQYF
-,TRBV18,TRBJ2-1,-,TGTGCCAGCTCACCTCCCGGGACTCCTGATGAGCAGTTCTTC,CASSPPGTPDEQFF
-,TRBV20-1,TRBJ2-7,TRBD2,TGCAGTGTGATGGAGCGGGAGCCCTACGAGCAGTACTTC,CSVMEREPYEQYF
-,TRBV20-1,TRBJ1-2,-,TGCAGTGCTAGGCGATCAACCAGTTTCTATGGCTACACCTTC,CSARRSTSFYGYTF
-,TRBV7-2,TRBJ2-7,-,TGTGCCAGCAGCTTAAGCCCGAGAAGATACGAGCAGTACTTC,CASSLSPRRYEQYF
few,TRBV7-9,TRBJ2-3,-,TGTGCCAGCAGATTAAGCACAGATACGCAGTATTTT,CASRLSTDTQYF
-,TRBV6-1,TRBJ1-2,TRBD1,TGTGCCAGCAGTGAAGTGGACAGGGATGGCTACACCTTC,CASSEVDRDGYTF
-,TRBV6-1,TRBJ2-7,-,TGTGCCAGCAGCTATGACAGCACCCCCGACTACGAGCAGTACTTC,CASSYDSTPDYEQYF
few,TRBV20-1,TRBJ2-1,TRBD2,TGCAGTGCTCCCGCTCAACCGGGACTAGCGGGAGAGCAGTTCTTC,CSAPAQPGLAGEQFF
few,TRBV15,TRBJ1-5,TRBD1,TGTGCCACCAGCAGAGAGGGGGACAGGGGTCAGCCCCAGCATTTT,CATSREGDRGQPQHF
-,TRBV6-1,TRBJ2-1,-,TGTGCCAGCAGTGAACGGGGCGGCGCCTACAATGAGCAGTTCTTC,CASSERGGAYNEQFF
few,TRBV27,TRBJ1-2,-,TGTGCCAGCAGTAAGGCCCAGGGGTCCTATGGCTACACCTTC,CASSKAQGSYGYTF
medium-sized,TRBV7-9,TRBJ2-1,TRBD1,TGTGCCAGCAGCCCGGGGTGGGACAGGCCGTCATTTGGGCAGTTCTTC,CASSPGWDRPSFGQFF
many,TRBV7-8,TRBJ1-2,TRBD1,TGTGCCAGCAGCTCATCGTCACAGGGGGCTGGGGGCTACACCTTC,CASSSSSQGAGGYTF
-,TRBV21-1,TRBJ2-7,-,TGTGCCAGCAGCAACCCTCAACAGGTTACCTACGAGCAGTACTTC,CASSNPQQVTYEQYF
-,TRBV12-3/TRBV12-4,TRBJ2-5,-,TGTGCCAGCAGTTTTCGTGTGGCGGGGCAAGAGACCCAGTACTTC,CASSFRVAGQETQYF
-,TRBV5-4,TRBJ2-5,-,TGTGCCAGCAGCCTACCCCTAGGCGGCCAAGAGACCCAGTACTTC,CASSLPLGGQETQYF
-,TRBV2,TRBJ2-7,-,TGTGCCAGCAGCCCCCAGGGGGAGCAGTACTTC,CASSPQGEQYF
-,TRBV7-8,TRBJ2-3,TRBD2,TGTGCCAGCAGCCACGGGAGAGAGCGGGGGGCGACAGATACGCAGTATTTT,CASSHGRERGATDTQYF
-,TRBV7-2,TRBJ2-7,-,TGTGCCAGCAGCTTAGGGATGGAGTACGAGCAGTACTTC,CASSLGMEYEQYF
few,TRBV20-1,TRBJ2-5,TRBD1,TGCAGTGCCCAGACAGGGGGAGAGACCCAGTACTTC,CSAQTGGETQYF
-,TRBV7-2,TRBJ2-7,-,TGTGCCAGCAGCGCGGGGTGGGGCCCGTACGAGCAGTACTTC,CASSAGWGPYEQYF
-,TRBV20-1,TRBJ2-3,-,TGCAGTGCTAGGGCTAGCGCGTCCGTGGTGGATACGCAGTATTTT,CSARASASVVDTQYF
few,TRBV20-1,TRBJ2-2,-,TGCAGTGCTACTGAGGGCGGGGAGCTGTTTTTT,CSATEGGELFF
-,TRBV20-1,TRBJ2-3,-,TGCAGTGCTCGTACCGGCGGGACAGCTACCGATACGCAGTATTTT,CSARTGGTATDTQYF
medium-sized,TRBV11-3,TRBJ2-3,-,TGTGCCAGCAGCCCTAATGGGACAGATACGCAGTATTTT,CASSPNGTDTQYF
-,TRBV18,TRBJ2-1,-,TGTGCCAGCTCACCTCCACCTTACTCCTACAATGAGCAGTTCTTC,CASSPPPYSYNEQFF
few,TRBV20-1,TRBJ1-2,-,TGCAGTGCTAGGGTACAGGTGGGCGATGGCTACACCTTC,CSARVQVGDGYTF
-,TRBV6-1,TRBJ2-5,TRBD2,TGTGCCAGCACCTATAGCGGGGGGGTGGAGACCCAGTACTTC,CASTYSGGVETQYF
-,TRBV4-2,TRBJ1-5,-,TGTGCCAGCAGCCAGGGGGGGTTGGGTAGCAATCAGCCCCAGCATTTT,CASSQGGLGSNQPQHF
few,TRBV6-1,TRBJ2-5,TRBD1,TGTGCCAGCAGTGACCCCGGGACAGGGGGTGAGACCCAGTACTTC,CASSDPGTGGETQYF
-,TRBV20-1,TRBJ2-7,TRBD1,TGCAGTGCTACGAACCCCGGACAGGGGGGCACCTACGAGCAGTACTTC,CSATNPGQGGTYEQYF
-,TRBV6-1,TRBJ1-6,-,TGTGCCAGCAGTGAATGGGAGGGGCCCTATAATTCACCCCTCCACTTT,CASSEWEGPYNSPLHF
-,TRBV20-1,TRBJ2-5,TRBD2,TGCAGTGCTGTAGCGGGGGGGCGGGAGACCCAGTACTTC,CSAVAGGRETQYF
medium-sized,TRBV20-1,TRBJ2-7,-,TGCAGTGCTAGACTGAGGGGTTCGTTTGGGCAGTACTTC,CSARLRGSFGQYF
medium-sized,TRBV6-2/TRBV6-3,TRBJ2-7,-,TGTGCCAGCAGTTACCCCCCCTGGGGCTCCTACGAGCAGTACTTC,CASSYPPWGSYEQYF
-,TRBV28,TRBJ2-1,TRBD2,TGTGCCAGCACCATCAGGACATCTAGCGGGAGCCCATTTAACAATGAGCAGTTCTTC,CASTIRTSSGSPFNNEQFF
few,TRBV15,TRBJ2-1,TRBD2,TGTGCCACCAGCAGAGCACTAGCGGAAAGCTCCTACAATGAGCAGTTCTTC,CATSRALAESSYNEQFF
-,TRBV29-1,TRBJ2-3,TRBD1,TGCAGCGCCCGACAGGGGGGCACAGATACGCAGTATTTT,CSARQGGTDTQYF
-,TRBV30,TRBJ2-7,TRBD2,TGTGCCTGGAGTGCGTTTGTAGCGGGAGGTTCCTACGAGCAGTACTTC,CAWSAFVAGGSYEQYF
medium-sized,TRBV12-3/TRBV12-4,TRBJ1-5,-,TGTGCCAGCAGTTTATACAATCAGCCCCAGCATTTT,CASSLYNQPQHF
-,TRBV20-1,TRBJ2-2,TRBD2,TGCAGTGCCGTTACTAGCGAGAACACCGGGGAGCTGTTTTTT,CSAVTSENTGELFF
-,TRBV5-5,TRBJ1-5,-,TGTGCCAGCAGCTTGATCGGGGGAGTGGATCAGCCCCAGCATTTT,CASSLIGGVDQPQHF
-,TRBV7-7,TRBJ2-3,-,TGTGCTAGCACCGCCAGTGTTACAGATACGCAGTATTTT,CASTASVTDTQYF